This section outlines one TCR beta chain sequence together with its context. This record belongs to a study of CD8 T cells in Susac syndrome. The study sequenced TCR beta in blood CD8+ and CD4+ T cells. The control group consisted of healthy donors matched for age and sex. TEMRA cells underwent FACS enrichment and CD8+ and CD4+ T cells underwent negative isolation. Random hexamers were used to reverse transcribe roughly 0.5 to 1 ug of RNA. Across 54 Vbeta and 13 Jbeta, TCR beta CDR3 was amplified with immunoSEQ multiplex PCR. Each CDR3 protein is one row after TCRdb ran MiXCR on the immunoSEQ multiplex PCR reads. The sample holds fewer than 65,000 distinct CDR3 sequences; 90% to 95% are singletons and the top ten take approximately 0.21%. The CDR3 spans 13 residues. CDR1 is MNHEY, CDR2 SMNVEV, per germline (reference sequence). Trimming pared 4 bases from V and 1 base from J, leaving 7 bases between.

J is TRBJ1-1 and V is TRBV27; D not resolved. The clonotype was recovered from a human donor in good health. The specimen was CD8+ T cells from PBMCs. The DNA for the CDR3 is TGTGCCAGCAGTTCAACAGCGAACACTGAAGCTTTCTTT. As protein: CASSSTANTEAFF.